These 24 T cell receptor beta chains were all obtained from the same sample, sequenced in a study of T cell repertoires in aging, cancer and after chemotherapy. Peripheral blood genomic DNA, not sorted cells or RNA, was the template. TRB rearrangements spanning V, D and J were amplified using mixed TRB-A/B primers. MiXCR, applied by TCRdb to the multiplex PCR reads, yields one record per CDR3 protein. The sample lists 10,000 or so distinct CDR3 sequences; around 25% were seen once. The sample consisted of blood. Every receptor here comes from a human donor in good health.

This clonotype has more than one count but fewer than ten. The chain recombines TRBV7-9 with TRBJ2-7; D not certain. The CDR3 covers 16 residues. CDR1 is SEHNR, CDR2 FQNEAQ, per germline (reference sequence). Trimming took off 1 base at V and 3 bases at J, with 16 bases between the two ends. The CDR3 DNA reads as TGTGCCAGCAGCTTAGGTCTTGGCGGTGGATTCTACGAGCAGTACTTC. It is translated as CASSLGLGGGFYEQYF. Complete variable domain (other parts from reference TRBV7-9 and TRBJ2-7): DTGVSQNPRHKITKRGQNVTFRCDPISEHNRLYWYRQTLGQGPEFLTYFQNEAQLEKSRLLSDRFSAERPKGSFSTLEIQRTEQGDSAMYLCASSLGLGGGFYEQYFGPGTRLTVT.

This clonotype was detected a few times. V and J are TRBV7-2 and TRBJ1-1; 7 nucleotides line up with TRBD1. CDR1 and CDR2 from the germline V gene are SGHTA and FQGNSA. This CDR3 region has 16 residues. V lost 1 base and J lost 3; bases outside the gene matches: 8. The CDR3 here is CASSLEQGMWDTEAFF. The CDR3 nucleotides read TGTGCCAGCAGCTTAGAACAGGGGATGTGGGACACTGAAGCTTTCTTT.

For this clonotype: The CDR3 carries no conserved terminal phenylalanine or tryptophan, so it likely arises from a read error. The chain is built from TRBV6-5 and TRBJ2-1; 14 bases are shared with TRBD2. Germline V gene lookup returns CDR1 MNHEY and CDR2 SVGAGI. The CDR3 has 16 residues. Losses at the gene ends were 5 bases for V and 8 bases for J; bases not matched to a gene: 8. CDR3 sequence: CASSHEGTSGSYEQFS. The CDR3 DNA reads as TGTGCCAGCAGTCACGAAGGGACTAGCGGGAGCTATGAGCAGTTCTCC.

The CDR3 sequence: CASTAEVYSNQPQHF. The CDR3 DNA follows: TGTGCCAGCACAGCTGAGGTTTATAGCAATCAGCCCCAGCATTTT. The gene calls are TRBV28 and TRBJ1-5; no firm D call. Per germline, CDR1 MDHEN and CDR2 SYDVKM. Trimming left V 7 bases short and J 0 bases short, with 13 bases between. This CDR3 has 15 amino acids.

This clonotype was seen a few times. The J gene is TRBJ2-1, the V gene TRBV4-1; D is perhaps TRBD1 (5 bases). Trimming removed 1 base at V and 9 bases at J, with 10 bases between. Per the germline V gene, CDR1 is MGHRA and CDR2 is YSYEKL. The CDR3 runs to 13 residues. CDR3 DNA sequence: TGCGCCAGCAGCCAAGGGGGCCTCCCTGAGCAGTTCTTC. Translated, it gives CASSQGGLPEQFF.

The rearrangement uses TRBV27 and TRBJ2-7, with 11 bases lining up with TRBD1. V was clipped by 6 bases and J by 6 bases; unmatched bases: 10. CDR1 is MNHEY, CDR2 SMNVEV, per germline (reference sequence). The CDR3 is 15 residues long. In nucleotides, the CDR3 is TGTGCCAGCAGCGAGCACGGACAGGGGGCTGTCGAGCAGTACTTC. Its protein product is CASSEHGQGAVEQYF.

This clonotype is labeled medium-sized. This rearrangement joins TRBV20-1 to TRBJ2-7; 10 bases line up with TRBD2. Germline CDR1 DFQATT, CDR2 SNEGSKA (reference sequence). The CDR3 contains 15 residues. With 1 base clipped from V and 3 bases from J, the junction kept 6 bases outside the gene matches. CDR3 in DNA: TGCAGTGCTAGAGCCCTAGCGGGAGACATCTACGAGCAGTACTTC. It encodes CSARALAGDIYEQYF.

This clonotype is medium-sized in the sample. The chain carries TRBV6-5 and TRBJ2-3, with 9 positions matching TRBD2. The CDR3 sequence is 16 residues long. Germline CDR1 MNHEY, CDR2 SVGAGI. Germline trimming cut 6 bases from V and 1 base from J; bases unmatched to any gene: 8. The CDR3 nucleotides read TGTGCCAGCAGCCCCCGACTAGCGGTCGGCACAGATACGCAGTATTTT. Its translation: CASSPRLAVGTDTQYF.

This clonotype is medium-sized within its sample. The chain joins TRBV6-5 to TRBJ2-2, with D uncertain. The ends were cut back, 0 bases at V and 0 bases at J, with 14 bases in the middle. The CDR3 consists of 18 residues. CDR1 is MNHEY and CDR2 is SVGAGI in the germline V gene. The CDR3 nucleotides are TGTGCCAGCAGTTACTCCACAAGTCCCCTTGCGAACACCGGGGAGCTGTTTTTT. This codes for CASSYSTSPLANTGELFF.

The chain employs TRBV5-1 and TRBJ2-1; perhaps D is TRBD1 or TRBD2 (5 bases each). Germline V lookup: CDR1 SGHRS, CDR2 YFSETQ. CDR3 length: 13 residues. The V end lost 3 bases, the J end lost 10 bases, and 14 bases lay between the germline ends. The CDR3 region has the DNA TGCGCCAGCAGCTCGTTGGTGGGGGTGGAGCAGTTCTTC. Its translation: CASSSLVGVEQFF.

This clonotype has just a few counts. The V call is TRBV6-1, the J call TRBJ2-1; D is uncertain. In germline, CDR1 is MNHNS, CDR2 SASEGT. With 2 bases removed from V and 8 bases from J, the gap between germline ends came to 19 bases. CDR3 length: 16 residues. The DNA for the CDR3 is TGTGCCAGCAGTGAATGGGAACGGGTACCATTCGATGAGCAGTTCTTC. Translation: CASSEWERVPFDEQFF.

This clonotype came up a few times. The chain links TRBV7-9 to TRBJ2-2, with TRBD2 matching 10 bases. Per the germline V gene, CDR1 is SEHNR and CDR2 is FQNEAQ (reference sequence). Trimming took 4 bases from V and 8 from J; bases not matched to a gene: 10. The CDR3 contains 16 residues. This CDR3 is CASSSRSGRAFGELFF. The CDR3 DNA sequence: TGTGCCAGCAGCTCGAGGAGCGGGAGGGCCTTTGGGGAGCTGTTTTTT. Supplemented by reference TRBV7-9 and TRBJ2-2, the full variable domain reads DTGVSQNPRHKITKRGQNVTFRCDPISEHNRLYWYRQTLGQGPEFLTYFQNEAQLEKSRLLSDRFSAERPKGSFSTLEIQRTEQGDSAMYLCASSSRSGRAFGELFFGEGSRLTVL.

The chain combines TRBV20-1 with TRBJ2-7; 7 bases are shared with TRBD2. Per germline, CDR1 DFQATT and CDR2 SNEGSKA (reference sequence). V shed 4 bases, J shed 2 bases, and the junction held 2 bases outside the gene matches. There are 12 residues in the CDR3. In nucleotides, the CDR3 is TGCAGTGCTAAAGGACTAGCCTACGAGCAGTACTTC. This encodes CSAKGLAYEQYF.

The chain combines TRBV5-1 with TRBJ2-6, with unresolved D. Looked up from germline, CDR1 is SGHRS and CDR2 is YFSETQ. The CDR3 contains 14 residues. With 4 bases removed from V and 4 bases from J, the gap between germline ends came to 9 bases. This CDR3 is CASSPDRGANVLTF. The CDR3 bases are TGCGCCAGCAGCCCCGACCGAGGGGCCAACGTCCTGACTTTC.

The CDR3: CASSPPGKLNPEAFF. The CDR3, as DNA: TGTGCCAGCTCCCCCCCAGGGAAGCTTAACCCTGAAGCTTTCTTT. The rearrangement links TRBV6-5 to TRBJ1-1; D possibly corresponds to TRBD1 (5 bases). V was trimmed by 8 bases and J by 6 bases, leaving 22 bases between them. The germline V gene encodes CDR1 MNHEY and CDR2 SVGAGI. This CDR3 has 15 amino acids.

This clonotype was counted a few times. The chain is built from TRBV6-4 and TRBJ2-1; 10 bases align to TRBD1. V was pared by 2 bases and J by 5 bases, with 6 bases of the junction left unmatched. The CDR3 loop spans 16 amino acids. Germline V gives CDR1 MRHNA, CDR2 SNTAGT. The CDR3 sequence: CASSDQTGTGDNEQFF. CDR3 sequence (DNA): TGTGCCAGCAGTGACCAGACCGGGACAGGGGACAATGAGCAGTTCTTC.

The CDR3 spells CATSTGGVNNEQFF. In DNA form, the CDR3 reads TGTGCCACCAGTACAGGAGGGGTAAACAATGAGCAGTTCTTC. This chain joins TRBV24-1 and TRBJ2-1; weak D call: TRBD2 (6 bases). Trimming pared 6 bases from V and 5 bases from J, leaving 13 bases between. Germline lookup yields CDR1 KGHDR and CDR2 SFDVKD. The CDR3 totals 14 residues.

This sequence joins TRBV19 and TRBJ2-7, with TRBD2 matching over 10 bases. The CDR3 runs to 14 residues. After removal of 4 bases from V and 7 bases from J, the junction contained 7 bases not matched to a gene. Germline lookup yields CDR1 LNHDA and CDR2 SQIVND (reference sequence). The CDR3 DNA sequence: TGTGCCAGTAGTAGTCGTCTAGCGGGAGTAGAGCAGTACTTC. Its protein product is CASSSRLAGVEQYF.

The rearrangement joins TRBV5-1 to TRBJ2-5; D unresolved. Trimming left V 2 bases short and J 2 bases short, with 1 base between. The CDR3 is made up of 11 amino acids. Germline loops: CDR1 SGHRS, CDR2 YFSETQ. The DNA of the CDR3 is TGCGCCAGCAGCTTTCAAGAGACCCAGTACTTC. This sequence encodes CASSFQETQYF.

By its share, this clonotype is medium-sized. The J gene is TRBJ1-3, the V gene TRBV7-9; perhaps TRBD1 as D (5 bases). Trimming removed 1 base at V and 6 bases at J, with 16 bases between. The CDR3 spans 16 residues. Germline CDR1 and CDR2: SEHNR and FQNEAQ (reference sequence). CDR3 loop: CASSLVVAGPQNTIYF. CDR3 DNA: TGTGCCAGCAGCTTAGTTGTGGCAGGGCCTCAAAACACCATATATTTT.

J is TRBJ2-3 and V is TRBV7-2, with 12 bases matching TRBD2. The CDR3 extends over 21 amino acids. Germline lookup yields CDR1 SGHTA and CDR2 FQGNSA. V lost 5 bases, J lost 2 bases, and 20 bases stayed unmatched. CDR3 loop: CASSPRGLGLAGRRATDTQYF. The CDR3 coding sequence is TGTGCCAGCAGCCCCAGGGGGCTAGGACTAGCGGGACGACGGGCCACAGATACGCAGTATTTT.

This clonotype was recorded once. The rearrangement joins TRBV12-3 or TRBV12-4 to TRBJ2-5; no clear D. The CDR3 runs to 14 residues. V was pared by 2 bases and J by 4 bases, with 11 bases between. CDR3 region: CASSLKRDGETQYF. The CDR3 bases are TGTGCCAGCAGTTTAAAAAGGGATGGAGAGACCCAGTACTTC.

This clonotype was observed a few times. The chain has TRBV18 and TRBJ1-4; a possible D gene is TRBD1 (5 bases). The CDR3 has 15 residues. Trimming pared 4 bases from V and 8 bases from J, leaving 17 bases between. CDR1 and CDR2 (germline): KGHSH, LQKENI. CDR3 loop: CASSLGTERGEKLFF. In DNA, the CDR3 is TGTGCCAGCTCACTGGGGACGGAGAGGGGAGAAAAACTGTTTTTT.

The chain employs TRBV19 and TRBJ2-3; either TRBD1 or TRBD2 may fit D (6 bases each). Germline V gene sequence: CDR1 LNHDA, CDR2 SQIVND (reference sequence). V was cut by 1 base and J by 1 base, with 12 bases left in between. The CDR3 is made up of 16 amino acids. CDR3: CASSIGRGYGTDTQYF. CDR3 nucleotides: TGTGCCAGTAGTATAGGGAGGGGGTATGGCACAGATACGCAGTATTTT. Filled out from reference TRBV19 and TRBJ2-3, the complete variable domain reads DGGITQSPKYLFRKEGQNVTLSCEQNLNHDAMYWYRQDPGQGLRLIYYSQIVNDFQKGDIAEGYSVSREKKESFPLTVTSAQKNPTAFYLCASSIGRGYGTDTQYFGPGTRLTVL.